The 22 T cell receptor beta chains listed next were all sequenced from one sample in a study of T cell clones after liver transplantation. TCRdb's copy holds only in-frame clones and misses some; the assay was immunoSEQ multiplex PCR. The table includes under 150,000 clones, just over 90% detected once. Sequencing was performed on CD4+ T cells from blood, taken 12 months after liver transplant. Every receptor here comes from a human patient who received a liver transplant. The T cells may come from the graft donor.

V is TRBV11-1 and J is TRBJ2-7; 8 bases line up with TRBD2. Germline trimming cut 5 bases from V and 0 bases from J; bases unmatched to any gene: 9. This CDR3 has 16 amino acids. In germline, CDR1 is SGHAT, CDR2 FQDESV (reference sequence). CDR3 in amino acids: CASSALLAVSSYEQYF. In DNA, the CDR3 is TGTGCCAGCAGCGCCTTACTAGCGGTTAGCTCCTACGAGCAGTACTTC.

As concerns this clone: A junction end diverges from the germline sequence, so it may reflect a read error. The chain carries TRBV28 and TRBJ1-2, with 7 bases matching TRBD1. Germline values: CDR1 MDHEN, CDR2 SYDVKM. The CDR3 has 13 amino acids. DNA of the CDR3: TGTGCCAGCAGTTTCCCGGGACAGTCACGACCAGCCTTC. Encoded protein: CASSFPGQSRPAF.

This rearrangement joins TRBV9 to TRBJ2-1; D ambiguous. CDR1 and CDR2 (germline): SGDLS, YYNGEE. There are 14 residues in the CDR3. V was pared by 0 bases and J by 4 bases, with 8 bases between. CDR3: CASSVDQTYNEQFF. The DNA for the CDR3 is TGTGCCAGCAGCGTAGACCAAACTTACAATGAGCAGTTCTTC.

The chain uses TRBV18 and TRBJ2-7; 9 nucleotides line up with TRBD1. This CDR3 region has 15 residues. Germline assignment: CDR1 KGHSH and CDR2 LQKENI. The trim removed 3 bases at V and 2 bases at J, leaving 5 bases unmatched. The CDR3 protein is CASSPGTGTPYEQYF. For the CDR3, the DNA is TGTGCCAGCTCACCTGGGACAGGGACTCCCTACGAGCAGTACTTC.

The DNA of the CDR3 is TGCAGCGTTGTTGGGGGGAGGGCCTCCTACGAGCAGTACTTC. Residues: CSVVGGRASYEQYF. J is TRBJ2-7 and V is TRBV29-1, with 7 bases lining up with TRBD2. This CDR3 spans 14 amino acids. CDR1 and CDR2 (germline): SQVTM, ANQGSEA. With 4 bases clipped from V and 0 bases from J, the junction kept 6 bases outside the gene matches.

V gene TRBV28 combines with J gene TRBJ2-7; 10 positions agree with TRBD1. The CDR3 extends over 14 amino acids. V shed 4 bases and J 2 bases; nucleotides not matched to a gene: 2. The germline V gene has CDR1 MDHEN and CDR2 SYDVKM. The CDR3 DNA reads as TGTGCCAGCAGTTCGACAGGGGGCACCTACGAGCAGTACTTC. Residues: CASSSTGGTYEQYF.

The rearrangement links TRBV5-1 to TRBJ1-4, with a weak D call TRBD1 (5 bases). CDR3 size: 15 residues. Trimming took 4 bases from V and 4 from J, leaving 14 bases between them. CDR1 and CDR2 (germline): SGHRS, YFSETQ. The CDR3 protein is CASSLRDSVNEKLFF. Written as DNA, the CDR3 is TGCGCCAGCAGCCTCCGGGACTCCGTTAATGAAAAACTGTTTTTT.

This chain joins TRBV6-1 and TRBJ1-4, with TRBD1 matching 10 bases. CDR1 MNHNS and CDR2 SASEGT come from the germline V gene. The V segment lost 3 bases and the J segment 6 bases; nucleotides outside the gene matches: 4. CDR3 size: 15 residues. The CDR3 bases are TGTGCCAGCAGTGAGTACGGGACAGGGGATGAAAAACTGTTTTTT. As protein: CASSEYGTGDEKLFF.

This rearrangement joins TRBV5-6 to TRBJ1-1, with unresolved D. Germline assignment: CDR1 SGHDT and CDR2 YYEEEE. This CDR3 has 14 residues. The germline V and J ends were trimmed by 6 bases and 1 base, with 13 bases remaining between them. CDR3 sequence (DNA): TGTGCCAGCAATGTGTGGGGAAGGAACACTGAAGCTTTCTTT. This sequence encodes CASNVWGRNTEAFF. Supplemented by reference TRBV5-6 and TRBJ1-1, the full variable domain reads DAGVTQSPTHLIKTRGQQVTLRCSPKSGHDTVSWYQQALGQGPQFIFQYYEEEERQRGNFPDRFSGHQFPNYSSELNVNALLLGDSALYLCASNVWGRNTEAFFGQGTRLTVV.

The chain combines TRBV18 with TRBJ1-1; no firm D call. The CDR3 runs 15 residues. The germline CDR1 and CDR2 sequences are KGHSH and LQKENI. Trimming shortened V by 3 bases and J by 3 bases, and 14 bases separated the two germline ends. CDR3 region: CASSPNLSSDTEAFF. CDR3 bases: TGTGCCAGCTCACCGAACCTAAGCTCGGACACTGAAGCTTTCTTT.

The chain is built from TRBV11-3 and TRBJ1-1; no clear D gene. V shed 1 base and J shed 9 bases, with 6 bases lying between them. The CDR3 is 11 amino acids. Germline CDR1 reads SGHNT; CDR2 reads YENEEA. The CDR3 here is CASSLARKAFF. The CDR3, as DNA: TGTGCCAGCAGCTTAGCCAGGAAAGCTTTCTTT.

This chain joins TRBV5-1 and TRBJ2-3, with TRBD2 matching over 9 bases. This CDR3 has 16 amino acids. Germline assignment: CDR1 SGHRS and CDR2 YFSETQ. The J segment lost 2 bases and the V segment lost 0 bases, leaving 4 bases of the junction unmatched. For the CDR3, the DNA is TGCGCCAGCAGCTTGGGACTAGCGGCCCCCACAGATACGCAGTATTTT. This codes for CASSLGLAAPTDTQYF.

The chain has TRBV11-2 and TRBJ2-5, with D hard to call. Per germline, CDR1 SGHAT and CDR2 FQNNGV. Trimming left V 1 base short and J 5 bases short, with 8 bases between. This CDR3 region has 13 residues. CDR3 nucleotide sequence: TGTGCCAGCAGCTTAGGGTCGGATGAGACCCAGTACTTC. It specifies CASSLGSDETQYF.

The J gene is TRBJ1-3, the V gene TRBV19; TRBD1 might be the D (5 bases). CDR1 and CDR2 from the germline V gene are LNHDA and SQIVND (reference sequence). V was pared by 7 bases and J by 0 bases, with 10 bases between. The CDR3 covers 14 residues. The CDR3 protein is CASKEGSSGNTIYF. For the CDR3, the DNA is TGTGCCAGTAAGGAGGGGTCCTCTGGAAACACCATATATTTT.

V usage is TRBV5-4 and J usage is TRBJ2-6, with no clear D. The CDR3 sequence is 15 residues long. V was clipped by 0 bases and J by 10 bases, with 14 bases between them. The V gene's germline CDR1 is SGHNT and CDR2 YYREEE (reference sequence). CDR3 DNA: TGTGCCAGCAGCTTGGGGCTACAAGGCCCAAACGTCCTGACTTTC. Encoded protein: CASSLGLQGPNVLTF.

The genes are TRBV6-6 and TRBJ2-2, with D hard to call. The CDR3 is made up of 14 amino acids. V was pared by 6 bases and J by 4 bases, with 12 bases between. The germline gives CDR1 MNHNY, CDR2 SVGAGI (reference sequence). The CDR3 DNA is TGTGCCAGCAGGGTGACCAAGAGCACCGGGGAGCTGTTTTTT. Translated, it gives CASRVTKSTGELFF.

The chain couples TRBV25-1 to TRBJ2-7, with D possibly called TRBD1 or TRBD2 (5 bases each). There are 14 residues in the CDR3. Germline CDR1 MGHDK, CDR2 SYGVNS. Trimming pared 2 bases from V and 5 bases from J, leaving 13 bases between. CDR3 sequence: CASSEAPSGHEQYF. CDR3 nucleotides: TGTGCCAGCAGTGAAGCCCCCTCGGGGCACGAGCAGTACTTC.

This clone was recorded at least ten times. The chain carries TRBV10-3 and TRBJ1-1; TRBD1 is a possible D gene (5 bases). This CDR3 region has 13 residues. CDR1 is ENHRY and CDR2 is SYGVKD in the germline V gene. The V end lost 0 bases, the J end lost 10 bases, and 12 bases lay between the germline ends. The DNA for the CDR3 is TGTGCCATCAGTGAGTCTGGTGGGGGAACAGCTTTCTTT. Its translation: CAISESGGGTAFF.

V gene TRBV6-5 combines with J gene TRBJ1-1; 8 bases match TRBD1. The V gene end was trimmed by 5 bases and the J gene end by 5 bases; junction bases not matched to a gene: 7. Germline V gene data show CDR1 as MNHEY and CDR2 as SVGAGI. There are 14 residues in the CDR3. CDR3 sequence: CASSLTGGKTEAFF. CDR3 DNA sequence: TGTGCCAGCAGTCTCACAGGGGGTAAAACTGAAGCTTTCTTT.

This clone occurred once. DNA of the CDR3: TGTGCCAGTAGGCCCTATGGAGGGGGCAGGCACTACGAGCAGTACTTC. Protein sequence: CASRPYGGGRHYEQYF. The V call is TRBV19, the J call TRBJ2-7; possible D gene TRBD1, 7 bases. Germline V gene data show CDR1 as LNHDA and CDR2 as SQIVND (reference sequence). The CDR3 is made up of 16 amino acids. V lost 6 bases, J lost 3 bases, and 21 bases lay in between.

J is TRBJ2-7 and V is TRBV28; TRBD2 might be the D (6 bases). The CDR3 runs to 15 residues. V was shortened by 5 bases and J by 12 bases, with 26 bases between the two germline ends. The germline CDR1 and CDR2 sequences are MDHEN and SYDVKM. This chain's CDR3 is CASSPIGGTELRGYF. In nucleotides, the CDR3 is TGTGCCAGCAGTCCGATAGGAGGGACCGAACTACGAGGGTACTTC.

The chain combines TRBV7-3 with TRBJ1-1; possibly TRBD1 for D (5 bases). Germline CDR1 SGHTA, CDR2 FQGTGA. V lost 6 bases, J lost 3 bases, and 14 bases lay in between. This CDR3 has 14 amino acids. The CDR3 region is CASSSGVGDTEAFF. As DNA, the CDR3 is TGTGCCAGCAGTTCCGGGGTAGGGGACACTGAAGCTTTCTTT.